A single sample gave rise to the 32 T cell receptor beta chains below, sequenced in a study of human T cells and chemical hapten exposure. The time point denotes: patch test 2, 6 weeks after DPC sensitization. Treatment: therapeutic diphenylcyclopropenone sensitization with weekly scalp DPC. From the RACE reads, TCRdb called clonotypes with MiXCR, one entry per CDR3 protein. The table records a few hundred thousand distinct CDR3 sequences, just under 6.5% of them present only once. The sample in question was whole blood, obtained in connection with sensitization to the hapten diphenylcyclopropenone (DPC). The receptors come from a young woman with alopecia areata. Some clones in this sample may be carry-over from other donors' samples.

This clonotype appeared a few times. The chain combines TRBV6-1 with TRBJ1-6; tentative D call: TRBD1 (5 bases). Trimming left V 10 bases short and J 7 bases short, with 17 bases between. The germline V gene encodes CDR1 MNHNS and CDR2 SASEGT. The CDR3 extends over 14 amino acids. The CDR3 nucleotides read TGTGCCACCGTGAGCGGGGCAAGCAATTCACCCCTCCACTTT. This codes for CATVSGASNSPLHF.

This clonotype was observed a handful of times. The V and J genes are TRBV3-1 and TRBJ1-4; D is unresolved. Trimming left V 3 bases short and J 6 bases short, with 5 bases between. The CDR3 sequence is 12 residues long. Germline V gene sequence: CDR1 LGHDT, CDR2 YNNKEL (reference sequence). This chain's CDR3 is CASSQNDEKLFF. As DNA, the CDR3 is TGTGCCAGCAGCCAGAATGATGAAAAACTGTTTTTT.

The table lists this clonotype with a few counts. The chain recombines TRBV10-3 with TRBJ1-4; D uncertain. The CDR3 totals 14 residues. In germline, CDR1 is ENHRY, CDR2 SYGVKD. V lost 0 bases to trimming and J lost 7 bases, with 9 bases between them. CDR3 coding DNA: TGTGCCATCAGTGAGTCAGGGTCCCTTGAAAAACTGTTTTTT. Its protein product is CAISESGSLEKLFF.

This clonotype occurred many times. V usage is TRBV5-5 and J usage is TRBJ2-3; TRBD2 is a possible D gene (5 bases). V was clipped by 4 bases and J by 1 base, with 16 bases between them. CDR3 length: 16 amino acids. Germline CDR1 and CDR2: SGHKS and YYEKEE (reference sequence). This CDR3 is CASSMRGPDRTDTQYF. The CDR3 region has the DNA TGTGCCAGCAGCATGCGAGGGCCGGACCGCACAGATACGCAGTATTTT. The variable domain in full, with the rest retrieved from reference TRBV5-5 and TRBJ2-3, is DAGVTQSPTHLIKTRGQQVTLRCSPISGHKSVSWYQQVLGQGPQFIFQYYEKEERGRGNFPDRFSARQFPNYSSELNVNALLLGDSALYLCASSMRGPDRTDTQYFGPGTRLTVL.

This clonotype was counted a few times. This chain links TRBV6-5 with TRBJ1-2, with D perhaps TRBD1 (6 bases). The CDR3 contains 16 residues. Per the germline V gene, CDR1 is MNHEY and CDR2 is SVGAGI. With 7 bases removed from V and 4 bases from J, the gap between germline ends came to 22 bases. The CDR3 protein is CASMGSQGYIGYGYTF. CDR3 nucleotides: TGTGCCAGCATGGGCTCACAGGGTTATATTGGCTATGGCTACACCTTC.

The rearrangement uses TRBV11-1 and TRBJ2-5, with D possibly called TRBD1 or TRBD2 (5 bases each). Germline V gene data show CDR1 as SGHAT and CDR2 as FQDESV (reference sequence). This CDR3 comprises 16 residues. The V gene lost 3 bases and the J gene lost 2 bases, with 16 bases spanning the gap. The CDR3 bases are TGTGCCAGCAGCTTCCGGGACGACCCGACTCAAGAGACCCAGTACTTC. Translation gives CASSFRDDPTQETQYF.

This clonotype was seen repeatedly, ten times or more. The gene calls are TRBV11-2 and TRBJ1-5; 10 nucleotides match TRBD1. J lost 7 bases, V lost 5 bases, and 8 bases had no gene match. Germline loops: CDR1 SGHAT, CDR2 FQNNGV. There are 15 residues in the CDR3. The CDR3 nucleotides are TGTGCCAGCAGCCCGGGGACAGGGGAAGGCCAGCCCCAGCATTTT. It translates to CASSPGTGEGQPQHF.

The chain links TRBV20-1 to TRBJ1-2; maybe TRBD1 (5 bases). Germline V CDR1 and CDR2: DFQATT, SNEGSKA (reference sequence). CDR3 length equals 13 residues. Trimming cost V 7 bases and J 6 bases, with 18 bases left between them. CDR3 amino acids: CSVPGLLTHGYTF. In DNA form, the CDR3 reads TGCAGTGTTCCGGGACTACTGACGCATGGCTACACCTTC.

This rearrangement joins TRBV5-4 to TRBJ1-6, with D unresolved. This CDR3 has 14 residues. The V end was cut by 5 bases, the J end by 8 bases, with 14 bases between. Germline V CDR1 and CDR2: SGHNT, YYREEE (reference sequence). The CDR3 loop is CASSSKETHSPLHF. The CDR3 nucleotides are TGTGCCAGCAGTTCAAAAGAAACACATTCACCCCTCCACTTT.

This clonotype came up many times. V usage is TRBV7-2 and J usage is TRBJ1-4; 7 bases map to TRBD1. V shed 4 bases and J 5 bases; nucleotides not matched to a gene: 1. The germline V gene has CDR1 SGHTA and CDR2 FQGNSA. The CDR3 spans 13 residues. The DNA for the CDR3 is TGTGCCAGCAGCTCACAGGGGAATGAAAAACTGTTTTTT. Protein sequence: CASSSQGNEKLFF. Full variable domain (missing parts from reference TRBV7-2 and TRBJ1-4): GAGVSQSPSNKVTEKGKDVELRCDPISGHTALYWYRQSLGQGLEFLIYFQGNSAPDKSGLPSDRFSAERTGGSVSTLTIQRTQQEDSAVYLCASSSQGNEKLFFGSGTQLSVL.

This clonotype was seen many times. The J gene is TRBJ1-2, the V gene TRBV9, with D possibly being TRBD1 (6 bases). Germline CDR1 and CDR2: SGDLS and YYNGEE. V was trimmed by 4 bases and J by 4 bases, leaving 14 bases between them. The length of the CDR3 is 14 residues. The CDR3 nucleotides are TGTGCCAGCAGCTATAACGACAGGAGCTATGGCTACACCTTC. Amino acid sequence: CASSYNDRSYGYTF.

This clonotype was observed at least ten times. The chain carries TRBV12-3 or TRBV12-4 and TRBJ1-3; 7 bases are shared with TRBD1. J lost 1 base, V lost 3 bases, and 3 bases had no gene match. The CDR3 sequence is 15 residues long. The CDR3 DNA reads as TGTGCCAGCAGTTTGGCGACAGGGTCTGGAAACACCATATATTTT. As protein: CASSLATGSGNTIYF.

This clonotype has at least ten counts. The genes are TRBV6-1 and TRBJ1-5; TRBD1 might be the D (6 bases). Trimming pared 5 bases from V and 4 bases from J, leaving 15 bases between. Germline CDR1 MNHNS, CDR2 SASEGT. The CDR3 covers 15 residues. The CDR3 nucleotides are TGTGCCAGCAGTCCATTACAGGGTAGAAATCAGCCCCAGCATTTT. Protein sequence: CASSPLQGRNQPQHF.

J is TRBJ2-3 and V is TRBV10-3; TRBD2 aligns across 7 bases. With V trimmed by 0 bases and J by 6 bases, 15 bases remained unmatched. Germline loops: CDR1 ENHRY, CDR2 SYGVKD. This CDR3 comprises 18 residues. The CDR3 here is CAISESIFQRGSIDTQYF. The CDR3 nucleotides read TGTGCCATCAGTGAGTCGATATTCCAGCGGGGTTCGATTGATACGCAGTATTTT.

Notes on this clonotype: One junction end does not reproduce the germline sequence, and a read error may be involved. The V and J genes are TRBV5-1 and TRBJ1-1; D gene unclear. The CDR3 covers 15 residues. Per germline, CDR1 SGHRS and CDR2 YFSETQ. CDR3 sequence: CTSSSLTVMNTEAFF. In DNA form, the CDR3 reads TGCACCAGCAGCTCCCTAACAGTCATGAACACTGAAGCTTTCTTT. Full variable domain (missing parts from reference TRBV5-1 and TRBJ1-1): KAGVTQTPRYLIKTRGQQVTLSCSPISGHRSVSWYQQTPGQGLQFLFEYFSETQRNKGNFPGRFSGRQFSNSRSEMNVSTLELGDSALYLCTSSSLTVMNTEAFFGQGTRLTVV.

The chain employs TRBV5-1 and TRBJ2-1; no clear D. V was cut by 4 bases and J by 0 bases, with 11 bases left in between. This CDR3 spans 15 amino acids. Germline values: CDR1 SGHRS, CDR2 YFSETQ. In nucleotides, the CDR3 is TGCGCCAGCAGCACTGGCACGAGCTCCTACAATGAGCAGTTCTTC. This codes for CASSTGTSSYNEQFF.

This clonotype was counted between two and nine times. For the CDR3, the DNA is TGTGCCAGCAGCCAACTGGTGGGGTTAACAGATACGCAGTATTTT. Protein: CASSQLVGLTDTQYF. The V and J genes are TRBV14 and TRBJ2-3; D remains ambiguous. Germline-derived CDR1 and CDR2 are SGHDN and FVKESK. V was cut by 2 bases and J by 3 bases, with 12 bases left in between. The CDR3 sequence is 15 residues long. Filled out from reference TRBV14 and TRBJ2-3, the complete variable domain reads EAGVTQFPSHSVIEKGQTVTLRCDPISGHDNLYWYRRVMGKEIKFLLHFVKESKQDESGMPNNRFLAERTGGTYSTLKVQPAELEDSGVYFCASSQLVGLTDTQYFGPGTRLTVL.

This clonotype was detected only a few times. The V call is TRBV4-1, the J call TRBJ2-1; D gene uncertain. V lost 0 bases and J lost 9, with 6 bases in between. Germline assignment: CDR1 MGHRA and CDR2 YSYEKL. The CDR3 runs 12 residues. The CDR3: CASSQEYGEQFF. CDR3 nucleotides: TGCGCCAGCAGCCAAGAATACGGTGAGCAGTTCTTC.

This clonotype was picked up many times. The V call is TRBV12-5, the J call TRBJ1-3, with no clear D. The V and J ends lost 5 bases and 8 bases respectively, with 10 bases between them. CDR1 LGHNT and CDR2 FRNRAP come from the germline V gene. The CDR3 spans 12 residues. DNA of the CDR3: TGTGCTAGTGGTCTCCCTTCGGACACCATATATTTT. It translates to CASGLPSDTIYF.

In its sample, this clonotype was seen many times. The J gene is TRBJ1-6, the V gene TRBV12-3 or TRBV12-4, with 7 bases lining up with TRBD1. The CDR3 is 13 amino acids. Trimming removed 5 bases from V and 13 bases from J; junction bases left unmatched: 8. CDR3 in DNA: TGTGCCAGCAGTCCTCGGACAGGATGGCCCCTCCACTTT. Translating it yields CASSPRTGWPLHF.

A few counts support this clonotype. The chain links TRBV3-1 to TRBJ2-7; D might be TRBD2 (5 bases). Deletions cut 3 bases from V and 2 bases from J, with 14 bases between. Germline values: CDR1 LGHDT, CDR2 YNNKEL (reference sequence). CDR3 length: 15 amino acids. Here the CDR3 reads CASSQSSARTYEQYF. The CDR3 DNA follows: TGTGCCAGCAGCCAGAGTAGCGCCCGGACCTACGAGCAGTACTTC.

This chain joins TRBV11-3 and TRBJ2-1, with 13 bases aligning to TRBD2. Trimming took 1 base from V and 7 from J; bases not matched to a gene: 7. This CDR3 is 17 amino acids long. CDR1 SGHNT and CDR2 YENEEA come from the germline V gene. The CDR3: CASSLVRGLAGLNEQFF. Written as DNA, the CDR3 is TGTGCCAGCAGCTTAGTAAGGGGACTAGCGGGGCTTAATGAGCAGTTCTTC.

This clonotype was counted between two and nine times. This rearrangement joins TRBV20-1 to TRBJ1-2, with D perhaps matching TRBD1 (5 bases). There are 14 residues in the CDR3. The germline gives CDR1 DFQATT, CDR2 SNEGSKA (reference sequence). V was shortened by 5 bases and J by 1 base, with 14 bases between the two germline ends. The CDR3 region is CSAPKAGLNYGYTF. Written as DNA, the CDR3 is TGCAGTGCTCCGAAGGCGGGACTTAACTATGGCTACACCTTC.

The chain couples TRBV6-2 or TRBV6-3 to TRBJ2-2; TRBD1 matches at 9 bases. Germline V gene lookup returns CDR1 MNHEY and CDR2 SVGEGT. The CDR3 spans 16 residues. The trim removed 6 bases at V and 8 bases at J, leaving 13 bases unmatched. CDR3 sequence: CASRESGTGFGGELFF. As DNA, the CDR3 is TGTGCCAGCAGAGAATCCGGGACAGGGTTTGGTGGGGAGCTGTTTTTT.

This clonotype was detected ten times or more. The chain joins TRBV4-1 to TRBJ1-1; perhaps TRBD1 as D (5 bases). CDR1 is MGHRA, CDR2 YSYEKL, per germline. V was trimmed by 0 bases and J by 3 bases, leaving 11 bases between them. The CDR3 runs 15 residues. The CDR3 is CASSQDPRAYTEAFF. As DNA, the CDR3 is TGCGCCAGCAGCCAAGATCCCAGGGCGTACACTGAAGCTTTCTTT.

The rearrangement links TRBV7-9 to TRBJ2-3, with 7 bases matching TRBD1. V shed 5 bases, J shed 0 bases, and the junction held 5 bases outside the gene matches. Per the germline V gene, CDR1 is SEHNR and CDR2 is FQNEAQ (reference sequence). The CDR3 sequence is 15 residues long. CDR3 coding DNA: TGTGCCAGCAGCCACGGACAGGCTAGCACAGATACGCAGTATTTT. Amino acid sequence: CASSHGQASTDTQYF.

This chain uses TRBV5-1 with TRBJ1-5; possibly TRBD1 for D (5 bases). Trimming removed 2 bases at V and 3 bases at J, with 9 bases between. Germline loops: CDR1 SGHRS, CDR2 YFSETQ. The CDR3 extends over 14 amino acids. DNA for the CDR3: TGCGCCAGCAGCTTCGACAGCGTCAATCAGCCCCAGCATTTT. Translating gives CASSFDSVNQPQHF.

The chain has TRBV3-1 and TRBJ2-1, with TRBD2 matching over 7 bases. This CDR3 has 16 amino acids. Trimming at V came to 0 bases and at J to 6 bases, leaving 8 bases not matched to a gene. Germline values: CDR1 LGHDT, CDR2 YNNKEL (reference sequence). CDR3 DNA sequence: TGTGCCAGCAGCCAAGAAGAGCGGGGTTGGGGCAATGAGCAGTTCTTC. Protein: CASSQEERGWGNEQFF.

This clonotype was seen only a few times. The chain carries TRBV7-8 and TRBJ2-7; possibly TRBD2 for D (6 bases). V lost 4 bases and J lost 0, with 13 bases in between. The germline V gene encodes CDR1 SGHVS and CDR2 FQNEAQ. The CDR3 loop spans 15 amino acids. The chain's CDR3 is CASSSPGANSYEQYF. The DNA of the CDR3 is TGTGCCAGCAGCTCCCCGGGAGCGAACTCCTACGAGCAGTACTTC.

This clonotype has a handful of counts. The CDR3 loop reads CATSDLGDPYNEQFF. CDR3 sequence (DNA): TGTGCCACCAGTGATTTGGGGGATCCCTACAATGAGCAGTTCTTC. The chain uses TRBV24-1 and TRBJ2-1; D unresolved. Per the germline V gene, CDR1 is KGHDR and CDR2 is SFDVKD. This CDR3 comprises 15 residues. With 0 bases removed from V and 2 bases from J, the gap between germline ends came to 7 bases.

This clonotype has more than one count but fewer than ten. The V gene is TRBV3-1, the J gene TRBJ2-1, with D perhaps matching TRBD2 (6 bases). The V end was cut by 4 bases, the J end by 7 bases, with 14 bases between. This CDR3 is 14 amino acids long. Germline V gene lookup returns CDR1 LGHDT and CDR2 YNNKEL (reference sequence). The CDR3 sequence is CASSPWVGGNEQFF. Here the CDR3 DNA reads TGTGCCAGCAGCCCCTGGGTCGGGGGTAATGAGCAGTTCTTC.

The V and J genes are TRBV27 and TRBJ1-1; 9 bases line up with TRBD1. The germline CDR1 and CDR2 sequences are MNHEY and SMNVEV (reference sequence). The CDR3 runs to 14 residues. After removal of 3 bases from V and 3 bases from J, the junction contained 2 bases not matched to a gene. CDR3 DNA: TGTGCCAGCAGTTTCAGGGACAGGGACACTGAAGCTTTCTTT. Translated, it gives CASSFRDRDTEAFF.